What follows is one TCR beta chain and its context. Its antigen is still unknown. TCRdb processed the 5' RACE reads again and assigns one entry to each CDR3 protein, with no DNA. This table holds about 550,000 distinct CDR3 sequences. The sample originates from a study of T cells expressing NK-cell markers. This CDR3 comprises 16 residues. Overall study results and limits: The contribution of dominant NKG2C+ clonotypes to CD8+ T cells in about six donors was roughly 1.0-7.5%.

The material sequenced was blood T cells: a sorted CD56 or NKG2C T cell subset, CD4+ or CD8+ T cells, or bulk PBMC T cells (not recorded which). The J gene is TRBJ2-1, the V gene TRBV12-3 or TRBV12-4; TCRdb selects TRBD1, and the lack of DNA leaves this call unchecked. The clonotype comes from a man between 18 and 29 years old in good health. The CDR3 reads CASTPRGGRANNEQFF.